The rows below give T cell receptor beta chains drawn from one sample of a study of CD8 T cells in Susac syndrome. One entry per CDR3 protein, called by TCRdb with MiXCR from the immunoSEQ multiplex PCR reads. Here the sample spans roughly 150,000 distinct CDR3 sequences, roughly 94% being singletons. The sample comprised CD8+ T cells from PBMCs. Source of these receptors: a human donor with multiple sclerosis. Each CDR3 is given with its conserved first and last residue. D genes are given only for firm matches. Rows may omit the clone size; those that give it use once, few, many or a size class.

D gene	clone size	V gene	J gene	CDR3 DNA	CDR3 protein
NA	once	TRBV12-3/TRBV12-4	TRBJ2-1	TGTGCCAGCCGCCAAGGGGACTCCAACTACAATGAGCAGTTCTTC	CASRQGDSNYNEQFF
NA	NA	TRBV2	TRBJ1-2	TGTGCCTCTTATCCGGGACTCTACTATGGCTACACCTTC	CASYPGLYYGYTF
NA	NA	TRBV5-6	TRBJ2-5	TGTGCCAGCAGCGCTGGCGTCTCGGAGACCCAGTACTTC	CASSAGVSETQYF
NA	NA	TRBV19	TRBJ2-1	TGTTCGACAGGCCCCTACAATGAGCAGTTCTTC	CSTGPYNEQFF
TRBD2	NA	TRBV28	TRBJ2-5	TGTGCCAGCAGTGCGACTTTAGCGGGGACGACCCAGTACTTC	CASSATLAGTTQYF
TRBD2	NA	TRBV3-1	TRBJ2-3	TGTGCCAGCAGCCAAGTAGGAGGGACTAGCGATACAGATACGCAGTATTTT	CASSQVGGTSDTDTQYF
TRBD1	NA	TRBV27	TRBJ2-3	TGTGCCAGCAGTACCCGAGGGGGCGCTAGCACAGATACGCAGTATTTT	CASSTRGGASTDTQYF
NA	NA	TRBV24-1	TRBJ1-2	TGTGCCACCAGGGGCGGGCAGTGGAATTCCTATGGCTACACCTTC	CATRGGQWNSYGYTF
TRBD2	NA	TRBV29-1	TRBJ2-3	TGCAGCGTTGAAGCCGGACTAGCGAGTGGGGCAGATACGCAGTATTTT	CSVEAGLASGADTQYF
TRBD1	NA	TRBV4-2	TRBJ2-4	TGTGCCAGCAGCCGAAGGATAGACAGGGACATTCAGTACTTC	CASSRRIDRDIQYF
NA	NA	TRBV12-3/TRBV12-4	TRBJ1-2	TGTGCCAGCAGTTTGGCAGGGACCCCTAACTATGGCTACACCTTC	CASSLAGTPNYGYTF
NA	NA	TRBV7-8	TRBJ1-5	TGTGCCAGCAGCTCCCGACAGAGCAATCAGCCCCAGCATTTT	CASSSRQSNQPQHF
NA	NA	TRBV12-5	TRBJ2-5	TGTGCTACCTCCACCCAGCAGAGTAACCAAGAGACCCAGTACTTC	CATSTQQSNQETQYF
TRBD2	NA	TRBV13	TRBJ2-3	TGTGCCAGCAGCTTAGCTGGCGGGGGGGCAGATACGCAGTATTTT	CASSLAGGGADTQYF
NA	NA	TRBV7-8	TRBJ1-5	TGTGCCAGCAGCTCACACGAAAACAATCAGCCCCAGCATTTT	CASSSHENNQPQHF
NA	once	TRBV27	TRBJ1-5	TGTGCCAGCAGTTTACAGGGGCGGTCCAATCAGCCCCAGCATTTT	CASSLQGRSNQPQHF
TRBD2	NA	TRBV6-2/TRBV6-3	TRBJ2-7	TGTGCCAGCAGTTACCAGTCAAGCGGGGGGTACGAGCAGTACTTC	CASSYQSSGGYEQYF
TRBD1	NA	TRBV5-1	TRBJ2-7	TGCGCCAGCAGCCTTTACGGGACAGGGTCCTACGAGCAGTACTTC	CASSLYGTGSYEQYF
TRBD2	NA	TRBV29-1	TRBJ2-1	TGCAGCGTTGAAGAACTAGCGGGGGGGATAGAGTACAATGAGCAGTTCTTC	CSVEELAGGIEYNEQFF
TRBD1	NA	TRBV27	TRBJ1-4	TGTGCCAGCACCACTCAGGGGGCAAGGGAAAAACTGTTTTTT	CASTTQGAREKLFF
TRBD2	NA	TRBV20-1	TRBJ2-3	TGCAGTGCTACTGGGAAATTGGTCGGGACTAGATGGACAGATACGCAGTATTTT	CSATGKLVGTRWTDTQYF
TRBD1	NA	TRBV10-3	TRBJ1-1	TGTGCCATCAGTGAGCCGAAGGACAGGGGGCATACTGAAGCTTTCTTT	CAISEPKDRGHTEAFF
NA	NA	TRBV20-1	TRBJ2-6	TGCAGTGCTAGAGATCTCGCCAGGACCAACTCTGGGGCCAACGTCCTGACTTTC	CSARDLARTNSGANVLTF
NA	NA	TRBV5-6	TRBJ2-1	TGTGCCAGCAGCTTGTGGTTCCGTGAGCAGTTCTTC	CASSLWFREQFF
NA	NA	TRBV11-2	TRBJ1-1	TGTGCCAGCAGCTTAGAGTACCACGGGCGGGCTGAAGCTTTCTTT	CASSLEYHGRAEAFF
NA	NA	TRBV9	TRBJ2-3	TGTGCCAGCAGCCACGCCGCCAGCGCAGATACGCAGTATTTT	CASSHAASADTQYF
NA	NA	TRBV7-9	TRBJ2-3	TGTGCCAGCAGCCCCCGAGGGCCTACTCAGGATACGCAGTATTTT	CASSPRGPTQDTQYF
NA	NA	TRBV7-2	TRBJ2-5	TGTGCCAGCAGCTTAGCCAGGCTCCAAGAGACCCAGTACTTC	CASSLARLQETQYF
NA	NA	TRBV5-1	TRBJ2-7	TGCGCCAGCAGCTCCTGGAGCTCCCGAGGTATCTACGAGCAGTACTTC	CASSSWSSRGIYEQYF
NA	NA	TRBV28	TRBJ2-7	TGTGCCAGCAGTCCCCGGACGGGCTCCTACGAGCAGTACTTC	CASSPRTGSYEQYF
TRBD1	NA	TRBV20-1	TRBJ2-1	TGCAGTGCTAGTTGGGGACAGGGGCCAGGATTCGGTGAGCAGTTCTTC	CSASWGQGPGFGEQFF
TRBD1	NA	TRBV14	TRBJ2-1	TGTGCCAGCAGGGACAGGGTAGACAGAGAGCAGTTCTTC	CASRDRVDREQFF
NA	NA	TRBV12-3/TRBV12-4	TRBJ2-1	TGTGCCAGCAGTTTAAATGATGAGCAGTTCTTC	CASSLNDEQFF
NA	NA	TRBV27	TRBJ1-2	TGTGCCAGCAGTTCCCAGGGCGGACCAATTAAAAGGTCCTCTCATGGCTACACCTTC	CASSSQGGPIKRSSHGYTF
TRBD2	NA	TRBV19	TRBJ2-3	TGTGCCAGCACTAGCGGGGGTAGCACAGATACGCAGTATTTT	CASTSGGSTDTQYF
TRBD1	NA	TRBV29-1	TRBJ2-7	TGCAGCGTTGGAGGGCACATTCCCGGGACAGGGCACTACGAGCAGTACTTC	CSVGGHIPGTGHYEQYF
NA	NA	TRBV28	TRBJ2-1	TGTGCCAGCAGCCCGGGACAATTTCTGTACAATGAGCAGTTCTTC	CASSPGQFLYNEQFF
NA	NA	TRBV5-1	TRBJ1-5	TGCGCCAGCAGCAGGGGTTGGAATCAGCCCCAGCATTTT	CASSRGWNQPQHF
NA	few	TRBV30	TRBJ2-1	TGTGCCTGGGGGGCGGGTAGCTCCTACAATGAGCAGTTCTTC	CAWGAGSSYNEQFF
TRBD1	NA	TRBV20-1	TRBJ2-2	TGCAGTGCTCCCCCTGGGACAGAATGGAACACCGGGGAGCTGTTTTTT	CSAPPGTEWNTGELFF
NA	NA	TRBV7-9	TRBJ1-2	TGTGCCAGCAGCTTTGAAGAACACCCCGGCAACTATGGCTACACCTTC	CASSFEEHPGNYGYTF
NA	NA	TRBV9	TRBJ2-7	TGTGCCAGCAGCGTAGAAGGGACTGGGCCCTACGAGCAGTACTTC	CASSVEGTGPYEQYF
NA	NA	TRBV9	TRBJ1-5	TGTGCCAGCAGCGCCGGTTCGCAGCCCCAGCATTTT	CASSAGSQPQHF
TRBD2	NA	TRBV12-3/TRBV12-4	TRBJ2-5	TGTGCCAGCAGTTTGGGAGGGTTTGGAGAGACCCAGTACTTC	CASSLGGFGETQYF
NA	NA	TRBV7-9	TRBJ1-1	TGTGCCAGCAGCCCACAGGGATTGAACACTGAAGCTTTCTTT	CASSPQGLNTEAFF
NA	NA	TRBV27	TRBJ2-5	TGTGCCAGCAGTTTATCAAAGGGGAAGGGTTTAGATGAAGAGACCCAGTACTTC	CASSLSKGKGLDEETQYF
TRBD1	NA	TRBV7-8	TRBJ1-1	TGTGCCAGCAGCTTACAGGACAGGGCGTACGTGAACACTGAAGCTTTCTTT	CASSLQDRAYVNTEAFF
NA	once	TRBV9	TRBJ2-7	TGTGCCAGCAGCGTAGGGGACGGGGGCTACGAGCAGTACTTC	CASSVGDGGYEQYF
TRBD1	NA	TRBV29-1	TRBJ1-1	TGCAGCGTTGGGGGGACAGGGCAGAGGGCTGAAGCTTTCTTT	CSVGGTGQRAEAFF
TRBD1	NA	TRBV20-1	TRBJ2-1	TGCAGTGCAAATGCAGGGGGCCCTCACAATGAGCAGTTCTTC	CSANAGGPHNEQFF
NA	NA	TRBV27	TRBJ2-7	TGTGCCAGCAGTGACAAGGGCGGAGGGTTAATAACCTACGAGCAGTACTTC	CASSDKGGGLITYEQYF
NA	NA	TRBV27	TRBJ2-1	TGTGCCAGCAGTTTAGGCTATGGGTACAATGAGCAGTTCTTC	CASSLGYGYNEQFF
TRBD2	NA	TRBV7-2	TRBJ2-5	TGTGCCAGCAGCTTAGGCCCTAGCGGGGGCCTCCAAGAGACCCAGTACTTC	CASSLGPSGGLQETQYF
NA	NA	TRBV29-1	TRBJ1-2	TGCAGCGTTGCGGAAGACAGTCTAAACTATGGCTACACCTTC	CSVAEDSLNYGYTF